This T cell receptor (beta chain) was identified during a study of blood T cell repertoires in COVID-19. Study-level information: The analysed material was cDNA or gDNA that came from T cells, B-cell-depleted T cells, or PBMCs.

Trimming removed 4 bases at V and 2 bases at J, with 10 bases between. This CDR3 has 14 residues. Germline loops: CDR1 MNHEY, CDR2 SVGAGI. Generated by immunoSEQ multiplex PCR, the TCRdb table keeps only in-frame clones and is missing some. The repertoire includes about 400,000 clones, around 90% of them detected once, and about 3% sits in the top ten. The rearrangement links TRBV6-5 to TRBJ2-3; unclear D gene. The sequenced sample consisted of peripheral blood. This receptor was taken from a human donor in a cohort sampled during active COVID-19. CDR3 DNA: TGTGCCAGCAGTTTACCCGGGTCCACAGATACGCAGTATTTT. It specifies CASSLPGSTDTQYF.